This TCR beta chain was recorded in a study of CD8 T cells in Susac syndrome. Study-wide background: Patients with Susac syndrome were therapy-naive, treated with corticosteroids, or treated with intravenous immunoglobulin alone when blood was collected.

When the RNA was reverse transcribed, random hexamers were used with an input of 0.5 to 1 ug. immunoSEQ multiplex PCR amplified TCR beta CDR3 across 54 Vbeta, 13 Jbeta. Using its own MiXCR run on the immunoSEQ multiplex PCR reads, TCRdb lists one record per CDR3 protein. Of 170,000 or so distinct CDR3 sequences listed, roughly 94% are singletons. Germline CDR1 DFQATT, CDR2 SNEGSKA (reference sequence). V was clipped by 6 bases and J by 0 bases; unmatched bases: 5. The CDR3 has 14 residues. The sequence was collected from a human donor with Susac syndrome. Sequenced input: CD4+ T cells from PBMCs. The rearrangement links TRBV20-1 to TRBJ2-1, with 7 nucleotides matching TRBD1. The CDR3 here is CSATWTGSYNEQFF. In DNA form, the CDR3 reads TGCAGTGCCACCTGGACAGGCTCCTACAATGAGCAGTTCTTC.